This T cell receptor (beta chain) was found in a study of human T cells and chemical hapten exposure. Study as a whole: It was small differences in pooled library volume that mainly caused per-sample TCR yields to vary. Study-wide results and limits: Following DPC sensitization, TCRs present above 1 in 1000 frequency showed no change.

Germline-derived CDR1 and CDR2 are MNHEY and SVGAGI. V lost 5 bases, J lost 4 bases, and 13 bases stayed unmatched. The CDR3 contains 17 residues. What the library attached to individual cDNA molecules were unique molecular identifiers. How the authors handled the data: Individual samples carried between about 23,224 and 750,000 TCRs, with roughly 95,000 as the median. TCRdb reprocessed the RACE reads with MiXCR, giving one entry per CDR3 protein. TCRdb's processing, not the authors', yielded these V and J calls. The profile shows fewer than 40,000 distinct CDR3 sequences, 5.5% of them singletons. This clonotype was counted many times. What it binds is not known. Described time point: healthy volunteer bleed at 6 weeks. Researchers extracted total RNA from unfractionated whole blood.

This sequence joins TRBV6-5 and TRBJ2-7; TRBD2 agrees at 11 bases. This clonotype was obtained from a human donor in good health. Some clones in this sample may be carry-over from other donors' samples. The material sequenced was whole blood. Here the CDR3 reads CASSTRAIAGGPYEQYF. CDR3 coding DNA: TGTGCCAGCAGTACACGAGCTATAGCGGGAGGGCCATACGAGCAGTACTTC.